This TCR beta chain was captured by sequencing in a study of OX40 agonist ivuxolimab in advanced cancers. Study-level information: Prior checkpoint blockade (anti-PD-1, anti-PD-L1 or anti-CTLA-4) was permitted; less than 45% had it.

With respect to this clone: Its antigen remains unknown.

No patient had autoimmune disease or received systemic immunosuppression. Study-level results: By week 6 at 0.1 to 3.0 mg/kg, blood CD4+ and CD8+ T cells had expanded clonally.

Sequencing used immunoSEQ multiplex PCR; TCRdb keeps in-frame clones, though not all of them. The data show tens of thousands of clones, with 75% to 90% seen just once and 6.5% to 8% held by the top ten. The CDR3 is 14 residues long. The V end lost 3 bases, the J end lost 4 bases, and 11 bases lay between the germline ends. In germline, CDR1 is KGHSH, CDR2 LQKENI. The chain is built from TRBV18 and TRBJ2-3; D perhaps matches TRBD2 (5 bases). Material: CD4+ or CD8+ T cells sorted from blood, obtained in a trial of the OX40 agonist ivuxolimab. The receptor's source is an adult with an advanced solid tumor such as melanoma, head and neck, liver or kidney cancer. The CDR3 nucleotides read TGTGCCAGCTCACCTCTTGGGCGGGCAGATACGCAGTATTTT. This codes for CASSPLGRADTQYF.